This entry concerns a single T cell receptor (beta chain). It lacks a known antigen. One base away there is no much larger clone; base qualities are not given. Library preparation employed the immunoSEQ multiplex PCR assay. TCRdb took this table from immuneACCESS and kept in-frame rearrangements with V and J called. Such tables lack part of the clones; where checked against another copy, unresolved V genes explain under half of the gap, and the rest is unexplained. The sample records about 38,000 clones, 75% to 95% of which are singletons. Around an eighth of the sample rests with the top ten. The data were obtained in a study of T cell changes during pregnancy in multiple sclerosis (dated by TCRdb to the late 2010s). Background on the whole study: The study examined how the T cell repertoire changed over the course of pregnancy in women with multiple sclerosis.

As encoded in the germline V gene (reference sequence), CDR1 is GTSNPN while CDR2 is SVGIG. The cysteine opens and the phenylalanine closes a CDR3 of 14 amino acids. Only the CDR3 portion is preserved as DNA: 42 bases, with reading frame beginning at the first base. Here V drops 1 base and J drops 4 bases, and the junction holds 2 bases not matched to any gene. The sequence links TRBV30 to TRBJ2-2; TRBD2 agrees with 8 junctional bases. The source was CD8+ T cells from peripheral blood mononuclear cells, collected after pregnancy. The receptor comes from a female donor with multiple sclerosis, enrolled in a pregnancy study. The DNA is TGTGCCTGGAGTGAGGGACTAGGCACCGGGGAGCTGTTTTTT. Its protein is CAWSEGLGTGELFF.